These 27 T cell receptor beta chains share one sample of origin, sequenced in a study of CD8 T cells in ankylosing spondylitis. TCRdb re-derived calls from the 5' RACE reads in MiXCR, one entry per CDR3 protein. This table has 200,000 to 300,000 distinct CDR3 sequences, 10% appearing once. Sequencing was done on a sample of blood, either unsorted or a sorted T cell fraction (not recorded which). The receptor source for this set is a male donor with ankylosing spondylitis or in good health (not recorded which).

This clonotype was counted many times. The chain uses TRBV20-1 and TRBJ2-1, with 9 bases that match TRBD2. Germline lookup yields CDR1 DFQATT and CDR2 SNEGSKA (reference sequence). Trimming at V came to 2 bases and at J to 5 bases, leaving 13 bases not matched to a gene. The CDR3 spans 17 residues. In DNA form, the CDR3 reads TGCAGTGCTAGATCGCCTCGGTTTAGCGGGAGTGACAATGAGCAGTTCTTC. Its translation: CSARSPRFSGSDNEQFF.

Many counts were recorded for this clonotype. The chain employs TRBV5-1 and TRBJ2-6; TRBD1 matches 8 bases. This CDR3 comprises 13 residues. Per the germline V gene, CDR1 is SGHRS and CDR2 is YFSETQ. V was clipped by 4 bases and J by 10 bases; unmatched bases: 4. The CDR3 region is CASSRDRKNVLTF. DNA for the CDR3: TGCGCCAGCAGCCGGGACAGGAAGAACGTCCTGACTTTC.

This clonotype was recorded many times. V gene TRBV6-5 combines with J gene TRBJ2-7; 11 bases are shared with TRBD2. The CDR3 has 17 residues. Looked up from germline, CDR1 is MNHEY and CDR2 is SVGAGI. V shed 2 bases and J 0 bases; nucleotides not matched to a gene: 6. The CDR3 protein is CASSYRLAGTISYEQYF. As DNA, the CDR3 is TGTGCCAGCAGTTACAGACTAGCGGGGACTATCTCCTACGAGCAGTACTTC.

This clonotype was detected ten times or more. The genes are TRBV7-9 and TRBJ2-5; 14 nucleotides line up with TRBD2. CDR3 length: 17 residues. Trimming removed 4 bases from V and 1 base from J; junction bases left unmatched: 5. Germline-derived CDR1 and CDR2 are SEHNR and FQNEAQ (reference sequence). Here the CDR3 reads CASSSGLAGVPQETQYF. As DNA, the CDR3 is TGTGCCAGCAGCTCGGGACTAGCGGGAGTCCCCCAAGAGACCCAGTACTTC.

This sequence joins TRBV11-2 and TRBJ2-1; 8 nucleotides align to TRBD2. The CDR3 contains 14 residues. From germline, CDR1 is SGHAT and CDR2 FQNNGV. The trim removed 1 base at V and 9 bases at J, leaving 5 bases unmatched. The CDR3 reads CASSLAGGASEQFF. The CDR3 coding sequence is TGTGCCAGCAGCTTAGCGGGGGGGGCCTCTGAGCAGTTCTTC.

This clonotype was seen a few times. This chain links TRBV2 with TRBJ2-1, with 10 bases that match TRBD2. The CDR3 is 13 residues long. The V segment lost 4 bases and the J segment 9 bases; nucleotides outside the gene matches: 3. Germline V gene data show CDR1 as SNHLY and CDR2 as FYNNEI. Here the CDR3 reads CASSGLAGAEQFF. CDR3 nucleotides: TGTGCCAGCAGTGGGCTAGCGGGGGCTGAGCAGTTCTTC.

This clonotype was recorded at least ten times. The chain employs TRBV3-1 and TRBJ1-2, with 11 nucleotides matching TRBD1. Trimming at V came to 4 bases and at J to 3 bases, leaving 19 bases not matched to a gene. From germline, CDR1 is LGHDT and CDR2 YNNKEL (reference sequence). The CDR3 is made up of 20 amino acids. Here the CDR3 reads CASSPTYLGHEGQGDYGYTF. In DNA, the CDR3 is TGTGCCAGCAGCCCAACTTACTTAGGACATGAGGGACAGGGGGACTATGGCTACACCTTC.

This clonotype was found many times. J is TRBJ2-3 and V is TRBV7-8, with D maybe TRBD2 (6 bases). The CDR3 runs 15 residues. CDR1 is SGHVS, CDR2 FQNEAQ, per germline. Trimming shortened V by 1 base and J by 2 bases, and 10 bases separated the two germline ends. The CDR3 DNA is TGTGCCAGCAGCTTAGTGGCGGGATTCACAGATACGCAGTATTTT. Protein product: CASSLVAGFTDTQYF.

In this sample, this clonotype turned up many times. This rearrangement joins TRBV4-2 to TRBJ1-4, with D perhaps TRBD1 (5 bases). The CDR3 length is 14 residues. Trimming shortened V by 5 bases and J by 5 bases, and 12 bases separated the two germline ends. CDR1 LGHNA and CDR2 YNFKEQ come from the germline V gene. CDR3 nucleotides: TGTGCCAGCAGCGACGTGGGGGGGAATGAAAAACTGTTTTTT. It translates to CASSDVGGNEKLFF.

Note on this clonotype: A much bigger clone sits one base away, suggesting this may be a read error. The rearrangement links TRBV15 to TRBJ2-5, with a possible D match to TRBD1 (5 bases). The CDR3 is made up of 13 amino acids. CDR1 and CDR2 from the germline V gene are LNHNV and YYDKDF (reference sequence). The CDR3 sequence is CATSPDMVETQCF. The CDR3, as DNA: TGTGCCACCAGTCCGGACATGGTAGAGACCCAGTGCTTC.

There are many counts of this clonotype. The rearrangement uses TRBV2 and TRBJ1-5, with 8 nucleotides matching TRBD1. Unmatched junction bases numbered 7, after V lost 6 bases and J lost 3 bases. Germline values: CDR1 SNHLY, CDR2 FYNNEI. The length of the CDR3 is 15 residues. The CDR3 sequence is CASSAGQVFNQPQHF. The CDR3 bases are TGTGCCAGCAGCGCGGGACAGGTATTCAATCAGCCCCAGCATTTT.

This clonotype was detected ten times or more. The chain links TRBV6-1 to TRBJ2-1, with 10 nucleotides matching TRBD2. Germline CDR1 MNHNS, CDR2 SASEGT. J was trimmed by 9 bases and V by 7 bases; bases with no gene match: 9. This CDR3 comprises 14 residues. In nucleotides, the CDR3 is TGTGCCAGCATTGGGTCTAGCGGGAGTAGTGAGCAGTTCTTC. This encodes CASIGSSGSSEQFF.

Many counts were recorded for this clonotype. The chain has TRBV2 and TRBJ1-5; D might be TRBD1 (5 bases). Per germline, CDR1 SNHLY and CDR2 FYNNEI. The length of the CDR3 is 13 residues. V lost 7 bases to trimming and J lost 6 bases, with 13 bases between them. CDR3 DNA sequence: TGTGCCAGCACCCGGGCCGGGGGTCAGCCCCAGCATTTT. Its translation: CASTRAGGQPQHF.

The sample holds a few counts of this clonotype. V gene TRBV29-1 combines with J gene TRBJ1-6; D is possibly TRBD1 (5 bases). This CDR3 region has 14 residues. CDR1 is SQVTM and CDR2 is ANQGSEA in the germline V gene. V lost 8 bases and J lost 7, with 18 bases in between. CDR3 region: CSHLQELGNSPLHF. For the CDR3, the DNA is TGCAGCCACCTACAGGAGCTCGGAAATTCACCCCTCCACTTT.

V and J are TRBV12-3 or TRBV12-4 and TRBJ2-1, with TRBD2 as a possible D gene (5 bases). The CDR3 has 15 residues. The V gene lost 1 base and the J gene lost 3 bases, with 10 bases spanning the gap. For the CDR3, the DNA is TGTGCCAGCAGTTTAGGTCTAGCCCTCTACAATGAGCAGTTCTTC. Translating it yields CASSLGLALYNEQFF.

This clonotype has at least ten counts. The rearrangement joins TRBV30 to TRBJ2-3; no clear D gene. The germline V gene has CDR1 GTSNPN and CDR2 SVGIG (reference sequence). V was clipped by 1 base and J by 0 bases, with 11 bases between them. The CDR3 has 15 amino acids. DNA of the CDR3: TGTGCCTGGAGTGGAGACCGCTCTAGCACAGATACGCAGTATTTT. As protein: CAWSGDRSSTDTQYF.

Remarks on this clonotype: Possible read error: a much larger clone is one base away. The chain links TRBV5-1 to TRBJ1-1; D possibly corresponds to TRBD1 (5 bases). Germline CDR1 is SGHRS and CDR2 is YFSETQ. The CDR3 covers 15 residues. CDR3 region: CASNLGQAAHTEAFF. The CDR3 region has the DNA TGCGCCAGCAACTTGGGGCAGGCCGCCCACACTGAAGCTTTCTTT. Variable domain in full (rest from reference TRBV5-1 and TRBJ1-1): KAGVTQTPRYLIKTRGQQVTLSCSPISGHRSVSWYQQTPGQGLQFLFEYFSETQRNKGNFPGRFSGRQFSNSRSEMNVSTLELGDSALYLCASNLGQAAHTEAFFGQGTRLTVV.

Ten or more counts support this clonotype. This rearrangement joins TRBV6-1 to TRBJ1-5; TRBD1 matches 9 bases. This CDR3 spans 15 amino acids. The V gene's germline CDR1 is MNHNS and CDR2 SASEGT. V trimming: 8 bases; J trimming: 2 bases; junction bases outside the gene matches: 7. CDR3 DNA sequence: TGTGCCAGCCGCGCGACAGGGGGTGGCAATCAGCCCCAGCATTTT. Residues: CASRATGGGNQPQHF.

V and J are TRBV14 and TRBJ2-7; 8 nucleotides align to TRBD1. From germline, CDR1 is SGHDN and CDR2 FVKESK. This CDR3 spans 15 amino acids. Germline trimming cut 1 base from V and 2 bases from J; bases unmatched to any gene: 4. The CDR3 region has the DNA TGTGCCAGCAGCCAAGGGACAGGGCAACCCTACGAGCAGTACTTC. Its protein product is CASSQGTGQPYEQYF.

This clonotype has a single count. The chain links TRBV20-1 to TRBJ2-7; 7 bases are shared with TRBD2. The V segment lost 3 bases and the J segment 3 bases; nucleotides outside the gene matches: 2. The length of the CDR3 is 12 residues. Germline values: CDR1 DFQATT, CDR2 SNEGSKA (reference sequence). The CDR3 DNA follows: TGCAGTGCTAGCGGGGGGAACTACGAGCAGTACTTC. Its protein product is CSASGGNYEQYF.

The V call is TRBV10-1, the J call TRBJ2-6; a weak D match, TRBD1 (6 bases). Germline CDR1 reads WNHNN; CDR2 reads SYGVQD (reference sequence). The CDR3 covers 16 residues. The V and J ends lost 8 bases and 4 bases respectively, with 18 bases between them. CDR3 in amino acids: CASSGTRYSGANVLTF. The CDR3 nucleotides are TGCGCCAGCTCCGGGACAAGATACTCCGGGGCCAACGTCCTGACTTTC.

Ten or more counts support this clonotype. The CDR3 loop reads CASWGLAGEKGTNEQFF. CDR3 DNA: TGCGCCAGCTGGGGGCTAGCGGGAGAAAAGGGTACGAATGAGCAGTTCTTC. The chain uses TRBV5-1 and TRBJ2-1, with 10 bases fitting TRBD2. This CDR3 comprises 17 residues. After removal of 7 bases from V and 7 bases from J, the junction contained 17 bases not matched to a gene. Germline V gives CDR1 SGHRS, CDR2 YFSETQ.

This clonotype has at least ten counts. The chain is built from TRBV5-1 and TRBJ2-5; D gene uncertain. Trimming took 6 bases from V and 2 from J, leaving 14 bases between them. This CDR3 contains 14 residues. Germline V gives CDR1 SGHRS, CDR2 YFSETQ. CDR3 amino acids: CASTADNRQETQYF. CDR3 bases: TGCGCCAGCACAGCTGATAACAGACAAGAGACCCAGTACTTC.

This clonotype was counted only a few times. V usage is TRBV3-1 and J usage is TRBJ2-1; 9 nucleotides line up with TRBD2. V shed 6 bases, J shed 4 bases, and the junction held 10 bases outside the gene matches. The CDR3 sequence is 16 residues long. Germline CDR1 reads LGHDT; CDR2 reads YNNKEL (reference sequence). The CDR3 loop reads CASSRSGSGMYNEQFF. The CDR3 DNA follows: TGTGCCAGCAGTCGTAGCGGGAGCGGGATGTACAATGAGCAGTTCTTC.

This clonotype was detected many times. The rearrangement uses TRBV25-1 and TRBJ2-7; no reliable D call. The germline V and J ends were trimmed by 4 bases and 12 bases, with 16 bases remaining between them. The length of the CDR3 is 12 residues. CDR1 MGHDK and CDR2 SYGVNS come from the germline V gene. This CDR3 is CASSGPTSALYF. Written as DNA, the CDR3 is TGTGCCAGCAGTGGGCCGACCTCAGCTCTGTACTTC.

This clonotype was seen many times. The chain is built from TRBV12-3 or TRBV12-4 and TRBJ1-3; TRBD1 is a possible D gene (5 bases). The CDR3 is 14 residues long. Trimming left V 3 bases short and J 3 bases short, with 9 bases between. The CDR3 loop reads CASSFRGDGNTIYF. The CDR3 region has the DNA TGTGCCAGCAGTTTCCGGGGGGATGGAAACACCATATATTTT.

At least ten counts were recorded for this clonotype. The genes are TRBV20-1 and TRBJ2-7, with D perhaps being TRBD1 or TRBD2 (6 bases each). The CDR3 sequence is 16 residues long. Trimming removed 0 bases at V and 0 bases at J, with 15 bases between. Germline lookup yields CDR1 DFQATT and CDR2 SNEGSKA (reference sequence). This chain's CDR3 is CSAREFGGTSSYEQYF. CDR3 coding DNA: TGCAGTGCTAGAGAATTTGGAGGGACATCCTCCTACGAGCAGTACTTC.